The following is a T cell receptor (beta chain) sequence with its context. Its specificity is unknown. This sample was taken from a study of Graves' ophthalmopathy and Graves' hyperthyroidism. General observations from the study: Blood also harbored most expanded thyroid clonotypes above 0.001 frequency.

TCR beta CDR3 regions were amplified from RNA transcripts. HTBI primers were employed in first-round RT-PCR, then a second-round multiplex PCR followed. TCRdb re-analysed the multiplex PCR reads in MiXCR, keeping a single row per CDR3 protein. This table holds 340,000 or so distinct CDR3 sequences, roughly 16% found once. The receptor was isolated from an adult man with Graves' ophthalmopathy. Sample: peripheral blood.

CDR3 in DNA: TGTGCCACCAGCAGAGACGTCGTAGAGCTCGAGCAGTACTTC. Amino acids: CATSRDVVELEQYF. The chain recombines TRBV15 with TRBJ2-7, with D hard to call. The V and J ends lost 0 bases and 6 bases respectively, with 12 bases between them. Germline V gene data show CDR1 as LNHNV and CDR2 as YYDKDF (reference sequence). The CDR3 covers 14 residues.